The rows below give T cell receptor beta chains drawn from one sample of a study of Ad26.COV2.S vaccination and SARS-CoV-2 variants. Clones were sequenced by immunoSEQ multiplex PCR, and TCRdb holds only the in-frame ones, with some missing. The sample has approximately 350,000 clones; 83% are singletons. The source was peripheral blood, collected in a trial of Ad26.COV2.S vaccine versus placebo. These receptors originate from a person aged 18-65 years who received the Ad26.COV2.S COVID-19 vaccine or a placebo. CDR3s include the opening cysteine and the closing phenylalanine or tryptophan. The D gene is left open where the match is weak. Clone size is shown for a subset of rows, as once, few, many or a class of expanded clone.

TRBD2	TRBV19	TRBJ2-7	-	20	TGTGCCAGTAGTACTTTGGGGACTAGCGGGGCGACGGGGGGTGCCTACGAGCAGTACTTC	CASSTLGTSGATGGAYEQYF
-	TRBV9	TRBJ2-3	-	12	TGTGCCAGCAGCGGGGGGGCAGATACGCAGTATTTT	CASSGGADTQYF
TRBD2	TRBV7-3	TRBJ2-1	-	17	TGTGCCAGCAGCTTAACAGGGACTAGCGGGAAGGGCGATGAGCAGTTCTTC	CASSLTGTSGKGDEQFF
-	TRBV24-1	TRBJ1-5	few	16	TGTGCCACCAGTGAGCCATCAGGGGAGAGCAATCAGCCCCAGCATTTT	CATSEPSGESNQPQHF
TRBD2	TRBV9	TRBJ2-7	-	15	TGTGCCAGCAGCGTGGGGACTACCGTAGGCTACGAGCAGTACTTC	CASSVGTTVGYEQYF
-	TRBV21-1	TRBJ1-1	-	13	TGTGCCAGCAGCAAAATCCCGCACACTGAAGCTTTCTTT	CASSKIPHTEAFF
-	TRBV6-5	TRBJ1-1	-	14	TGTGCCAGCAGTTACCTATATTTAAGTACTGAAGCTTTCTTT	CASSYLYLSTEAFF
TRBD1	TRBV20-1	TRBJ1-1	once	11	TGCAGTGCTCAGGGGGACACTGAAGCTTTCTTT	CSAQGDTEAFF
TRBD1	TRBV7-9	TRBJ2-5	-	14	TGTGCCAGCACCCTAGACAGGGGCCAAGAGACCCAGTACTTC	CASTLDRGQETQYF
-	TRBV29-1	TRBJ2-3	-	14	TGCAGCGTCCTCAGGGGCACTAGCACAGATACGCAGTATTTT	CSVLRGTSTDTQYF
-	TRBV9	TRBJ1-3	-	15	TGTGCCAGCAGCGACGGGACCACTTCTGGAAACACCATATATTTT	CASSDGTTSGNTIYF
TRBD2	TRBV5-6	TRBJ2-3	-	15	TGTGCCAGCAGCTTGGATGCGGGAGGCACAGATACGCAGTATTTT	CASSLDAGGTDTQYF
TRBD1	TRBV10-3	TRBJ1-2	-	11	TGTGCCATCAGAGGACAGGGAGGCTACACCTTC	CAIRGQGGYTF
TRBD2	TRBV19	TRBJ2-2	-	14	TGTGCCAGTCGGGGGGACCCGGGCACCGGGGAGCTGTTTTTT	CASRGDPGTGELFF
TRBD2	TRBV9	TRBJ2-2	few	16	TGTGCCAGCAGCCCTAGCGGGAGGCTCCTCGCCGGGGAGCTGTTTTTT	CASSPSGRLLAGELFF
-	TRBV7-9	TRBJ2-5	-	14	TGTGCCAGCAGCTTCGAAGTAAAAGGAGAGACCCAGTACTTC	CASSFEVKGETQYF
-	TRBV7-9	TRBJ1-1	once	11	TGTGCCAGCAGCTTATTTGGGAAAGCTTTCTTT	CASSLFGKAFF
-	TRBV7-9	TRBJ2-2	-	15	TGTGCCAGCAGCTTTAGGGAGGACAGCACCGGGGAGCTGTTTTTT	CASSFREDSTGELFF
TRBD2	TRBV6-2/TRBV6-3	TRBJ2-3	-	18	TGTGCCAGCAGTCCCCCGAGACTAGCGGGGTTTAGCACAGATACGCAGTATTTT	CASSPPRLAGFSTDTQYF
-	TRBV10-2	TRBJ2-1	-	16	TGCGCCAGCAGCGGTTTAGGGGGGGGCCTTATGAATGAGCAGTTCTTC	CASSGLGGGLMNEQFF
TRBD1	TRBV4-3	TRBJ2-1	-	15	TGCGCCAGCAGCCAAGATCGGACAGGGGGGAATGAGCAGTTCTTC	CASSQDRTGGNEQFF
-	TRBV5-6	TRBJ1-1	-	14	TGTGCCAGCAGTCCCGGGCCGTTGAACACTGAAGCTTTCTTT	CASSPGPLNTEAFF
-	TRBV12-3/TRBV12-4	TRBJ1-2	-	13	TGTGCCAGCAGCTCCGGGACACCCTATGGCTACACCTTC	CASSSGTPYGYTF
TRBD1	TRBV2	TRBJ1-5	once	16	TGTGCCAGCAGTCCACAGGGGGGCCTCAGCAATCAGCCCCAGCATTTT	CASSPQGGLSNQPQHF
-	TRBV25-1	TRBJ1-6	once	14	TGTGCCAGCAGTGAATTACCTGGAAACTCACCCCTCCACTTT	CASSELPGNSPLHF
-	TRBV12-3/TRBV12-4	TRBJ1-3	few	11	TGTGCCAGCAGTCGGGGAACCACCATATATTTT	CASSRGTTIYF
-	TRBV6-5	TRBJ2-7	-	14	TGTGCCAGCCCCCCGGGGCAGGTGATCTACGAGCAGTACTTC	CASPPGQVIYEQYF